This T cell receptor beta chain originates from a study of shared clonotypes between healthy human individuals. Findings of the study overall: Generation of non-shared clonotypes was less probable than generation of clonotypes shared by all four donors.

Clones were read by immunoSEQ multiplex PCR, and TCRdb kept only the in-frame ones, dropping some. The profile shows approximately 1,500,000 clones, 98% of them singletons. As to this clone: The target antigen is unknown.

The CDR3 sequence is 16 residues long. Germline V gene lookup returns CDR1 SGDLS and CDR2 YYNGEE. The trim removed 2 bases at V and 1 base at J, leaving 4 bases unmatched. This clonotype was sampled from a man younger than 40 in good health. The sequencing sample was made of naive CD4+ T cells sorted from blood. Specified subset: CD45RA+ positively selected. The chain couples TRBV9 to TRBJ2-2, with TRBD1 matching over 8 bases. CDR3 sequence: CASSVTGQVNTGELFF. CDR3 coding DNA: TGTGCCAGCAGCGTTACGGGACAGGTGAACACCGGGGAGCTGTTTTTT.